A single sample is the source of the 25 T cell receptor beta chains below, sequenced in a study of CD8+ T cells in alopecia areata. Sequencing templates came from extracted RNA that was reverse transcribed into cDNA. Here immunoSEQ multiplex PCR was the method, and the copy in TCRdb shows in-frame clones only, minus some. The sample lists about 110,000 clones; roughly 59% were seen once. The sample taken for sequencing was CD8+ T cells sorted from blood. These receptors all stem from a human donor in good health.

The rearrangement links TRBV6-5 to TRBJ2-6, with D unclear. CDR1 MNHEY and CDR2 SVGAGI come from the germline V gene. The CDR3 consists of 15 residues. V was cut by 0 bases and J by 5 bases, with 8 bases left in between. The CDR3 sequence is CASSYSWIRANVLTF. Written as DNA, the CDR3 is TGTGCCAGCAGTTACTCGTGGATTCGGGCCAACGTCCTGACTTTC.

Here the CDR3 DNA reads TGTGCCAGTAGCCAAGGGGGGACAGGGGACAGGCTAAACACTGAAGCTTTCTTT. Translation gives CASSQGGTGDRLNTEAFF. The chain combines TRBV19 with TRBJ1-1; 10 bases align to TRBD1. Germline CDR1 LNHDA, CDR2 SQIVND (reference sequence). The ends lost 6 bases at V and 2 bases at J; junction bases unmatched: 15. The length of the CDR3 is 18 residues.

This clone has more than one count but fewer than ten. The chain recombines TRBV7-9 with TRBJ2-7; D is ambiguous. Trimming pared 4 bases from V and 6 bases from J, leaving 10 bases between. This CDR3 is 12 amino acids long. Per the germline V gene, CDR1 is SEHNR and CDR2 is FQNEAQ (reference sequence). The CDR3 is CASSSSRVEQYF. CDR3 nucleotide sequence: TGTGCCAGCAGCTCATCACGGGTCGAGCAGTACTTC.

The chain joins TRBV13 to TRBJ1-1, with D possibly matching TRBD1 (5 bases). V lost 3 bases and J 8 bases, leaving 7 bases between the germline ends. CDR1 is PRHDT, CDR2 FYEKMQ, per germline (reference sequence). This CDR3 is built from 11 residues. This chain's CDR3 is CASSLSGEAFF. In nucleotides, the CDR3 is TGTGCCAGCAGCTTGTCAGGGGAAGCTTTCTTT.

Here the CDR3 DNA reads TGTGCCAGTAGTATATCGGACCCCAATCCTGAGCAGTTCTTC. Its translation: CASSISDPNPEQFF. The gene calls are TRBV19 and TRBJ2-1, with D uncertain. V shed 2 bases and J shed 9 bases, with 14 bases lying between them. The CDR3 length is 14 residues. CDR1 LNHDA and CDR2 SQIVND come from the germline V gene (reference sequence). The complete variable domain, with remaining parts taken from reference TRBV19 and TRBJ2-1, reads DGGITQSPKYLFRKEGQNVTLSCEQNLNHDAMYWYRQDPGQGLRLIYYSQIVNDFQKGDIAEGYSVSREKKESFPLTVTSAQKNPTAFYLCASSISDPNPEQFFGPGTRLTVL.

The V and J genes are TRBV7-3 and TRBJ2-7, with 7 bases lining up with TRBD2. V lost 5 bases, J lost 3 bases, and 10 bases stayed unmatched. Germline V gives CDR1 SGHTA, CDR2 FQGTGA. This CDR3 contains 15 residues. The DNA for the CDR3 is TGTGCCAGCAGCCTCGCCGGGGGGACCAACTACGAGCAGTACTTC. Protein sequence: CASSLAGGTNYEQYF.

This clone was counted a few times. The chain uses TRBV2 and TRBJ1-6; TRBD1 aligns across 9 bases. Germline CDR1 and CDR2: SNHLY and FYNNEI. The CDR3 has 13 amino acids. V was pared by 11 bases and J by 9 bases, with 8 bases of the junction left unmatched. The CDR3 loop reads CACGTGNSSPLHF. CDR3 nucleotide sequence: TGTGCCTGTGGGACAGGGAACAGTTCACCCCTCCACTTT.

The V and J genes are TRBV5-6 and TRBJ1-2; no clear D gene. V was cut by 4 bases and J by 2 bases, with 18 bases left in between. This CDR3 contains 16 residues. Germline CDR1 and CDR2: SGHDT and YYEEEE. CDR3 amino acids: CASSIGGLAENYGYTF. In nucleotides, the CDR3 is TGTGCCAGCAGCATTGGAGGGTTGGCGGAAAACTATGGCTACACCTTC.

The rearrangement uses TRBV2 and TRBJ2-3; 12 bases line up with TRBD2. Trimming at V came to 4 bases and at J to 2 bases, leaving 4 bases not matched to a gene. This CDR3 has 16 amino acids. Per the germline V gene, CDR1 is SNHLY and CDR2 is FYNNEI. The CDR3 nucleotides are TGTGCCAGCAGTGCTACTAGCGGGGGGCTCACAGATACGCAGTATTTT. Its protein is CASSATSGGLTDTQYF.

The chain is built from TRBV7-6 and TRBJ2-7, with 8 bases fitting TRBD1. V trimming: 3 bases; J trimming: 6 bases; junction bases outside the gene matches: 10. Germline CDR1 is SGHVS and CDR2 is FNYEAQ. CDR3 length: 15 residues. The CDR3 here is CASSFSTGAAGEQYF. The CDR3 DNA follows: TGTGCCAGCAGCTTCTCGACAGGGGCAGCTGGCGAGCAGTACTTC.

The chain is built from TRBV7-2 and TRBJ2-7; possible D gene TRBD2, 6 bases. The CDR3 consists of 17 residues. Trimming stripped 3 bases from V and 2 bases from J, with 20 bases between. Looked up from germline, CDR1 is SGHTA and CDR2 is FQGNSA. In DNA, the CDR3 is TGTGCCAGCAGCTTCACCGGGGTGGAGGGGTTCGCCTACGAGCAGTACTTC. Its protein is CASSFTGVEGFAYEQYF.

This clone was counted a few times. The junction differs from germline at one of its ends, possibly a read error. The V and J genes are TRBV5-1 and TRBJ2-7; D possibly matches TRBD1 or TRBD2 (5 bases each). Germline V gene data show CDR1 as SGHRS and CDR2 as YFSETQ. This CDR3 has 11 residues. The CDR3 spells CASSLGDDWDF. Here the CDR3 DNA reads TGCGCCAGCAGCTTAGGGGACGACTGGGACTTC.

CDR3 protein: CSVLFGGANVLTF. The CDR3 DNA follows: TGCAGCGTTCTTTTTGGTGGGGCCAACGTCCTGACTTTC. The chain joins TRBV29-1 to TRBJ2-6, with D unresolved. This CDR3 region has 13 residues. CDR1 SQVTM and CDR2 ANQGSEA come from the germline V gene. The V gene lost 5 bases and the J gene lost 3 bases, with 8 bases spanning the gap.

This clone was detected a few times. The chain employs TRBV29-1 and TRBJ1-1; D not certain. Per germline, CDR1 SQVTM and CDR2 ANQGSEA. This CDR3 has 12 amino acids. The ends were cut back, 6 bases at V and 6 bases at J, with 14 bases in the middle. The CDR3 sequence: CSVEGLRAEAFF. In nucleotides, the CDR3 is TGCAGCGTGGAGGGCCTGAGGGCTGAAGCTTTCTTT.

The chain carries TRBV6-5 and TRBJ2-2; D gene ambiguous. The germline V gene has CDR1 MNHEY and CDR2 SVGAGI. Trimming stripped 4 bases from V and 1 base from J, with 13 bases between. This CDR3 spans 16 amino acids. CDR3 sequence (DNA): TGTGCCAGCAGTTCCACAGTAGGCCGGAACACCGGGGAGCTGTTTTTT. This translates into CASSSTVGRNTGELFF.

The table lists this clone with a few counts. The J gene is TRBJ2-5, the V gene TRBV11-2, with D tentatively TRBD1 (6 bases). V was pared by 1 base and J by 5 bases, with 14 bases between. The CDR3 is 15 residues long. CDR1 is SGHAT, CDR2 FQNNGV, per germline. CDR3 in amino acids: CASSLGWGQPETQYF. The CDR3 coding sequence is TGTGCCAGCAGCTTAGGGTGGGGGCAGCCGGAGACCCAGTACTTC.

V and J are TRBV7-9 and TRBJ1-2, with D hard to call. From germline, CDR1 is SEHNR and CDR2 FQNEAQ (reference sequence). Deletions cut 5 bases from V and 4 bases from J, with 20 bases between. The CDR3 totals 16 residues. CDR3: CASSVSPSEGGYGYTF. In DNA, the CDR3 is TGTGCCAGCAGCGTTTCCCCGTCAGAAGGAGGCTATGGCTACACCTTC.

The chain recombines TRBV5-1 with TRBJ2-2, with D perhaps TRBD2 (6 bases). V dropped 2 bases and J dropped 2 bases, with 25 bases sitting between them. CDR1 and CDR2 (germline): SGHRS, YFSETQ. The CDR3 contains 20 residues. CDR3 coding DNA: TGCGCCAGCAGCTTCTTGTTGCCGGCGGGGATGCGACGAAACACCGGGGAGCTGTTTTTT. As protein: CASSFLLPAGMRRNTGELFF.

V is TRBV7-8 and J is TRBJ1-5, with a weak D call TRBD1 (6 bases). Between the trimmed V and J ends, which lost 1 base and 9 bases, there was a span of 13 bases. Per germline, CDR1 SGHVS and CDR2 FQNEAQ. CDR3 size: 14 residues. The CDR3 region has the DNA TGTGCCAGCAGCTTAGGGTCAGGGGTTGTGCCCCAGCATTTT. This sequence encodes CASSLGSGVVPQHF. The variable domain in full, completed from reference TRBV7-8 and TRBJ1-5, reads GAGVSQSPRYKVAKRGQDVALRCDPISGHVSLFWYQQALGQGPEFLTYFQNEAQLDKSGLPSDRFFAERPEGSVSTLKIQRTQQEDSAVYLCASSLGSGVVPQHFGDGTRLSIL.

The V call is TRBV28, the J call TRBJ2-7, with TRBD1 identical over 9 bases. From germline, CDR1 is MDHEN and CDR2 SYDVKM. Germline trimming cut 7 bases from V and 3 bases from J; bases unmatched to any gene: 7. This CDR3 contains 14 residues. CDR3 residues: CASNRDRVIYEQYF. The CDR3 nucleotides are TGTGCCAGCAACCGGGACAGGGTTATCTACGAGCAGTACTTC.

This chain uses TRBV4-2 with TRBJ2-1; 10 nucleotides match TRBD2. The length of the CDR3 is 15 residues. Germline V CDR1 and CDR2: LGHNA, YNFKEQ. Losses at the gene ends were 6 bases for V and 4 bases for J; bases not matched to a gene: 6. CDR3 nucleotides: TGTGCCAGCAGTCACAGCGGGGGGGCATACAATGAGCAGTTCTTC. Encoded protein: CASSHSGGAYNEQFF.

The CDR3 here is CASSVAVGRVNTGELFF. CDR3 DNA: TGTGCCAGCAGCGTAGCGGTTGGCAGGGTGAACACCGGGGAGCTGTTTTTT. V usage is TRBV9 and J usage is TRBJ2-2, with TRBD1 as a possible D gene (5 bases). Trimming removed 0 bases at V and 1 base at J, with 13 bases between. CDR1 and CDR2 from the germline V gene are SGDLS and YYNGEE. The CDR3 has 17 residues.

CDR3 DNA sequence: TGCGCCAGCAGTTGGACAGGATCCTACAATGAGCAGTTCTTC. It is translated as CASSWTGSYNEQFF. The chain couples TRBV10-2 to TRBJ2-1, with 7 bases that match TRBD1. Germline loops: CDR1 WSHSY, CDR2 SAAADI. V trimming: 5 bases; J trimming: 1 base; junction bases outside the gene matches: 2. This CDR3 is 14 amino acids long.

CDR3 sequence: CASSSRLASNTDTQYF. In DNA, the CDR3 is TGTGCCAGCAGCTCCCGACTAGCGAGTAACACAGATACGCAGTATTTT. The chain joins TRBV5-6 to TRBJ2-3, with 8 nucleotides matching TRBD2. The CDR3 extends over 16 amino acids. The ends lost 3 bases at V and 2 bases at J; junction bases unmatched: 8. CDR1 is SGHDT, CDR2 YYEEEE, per germline. Combining the CDR3 with reference TRBV5-6 and TRBJ2-3 gives the whole variable domain DAGVTQSPTHLIKTRGQQVTLRCSPKSGHDTVSWYQQALGQGPQFIFQYYEEEERQRGNFPDRFSGHQFPNYSSELNVNALLLGDSALYLCASSSRLASNTDTQYFGPGTRLTVL.

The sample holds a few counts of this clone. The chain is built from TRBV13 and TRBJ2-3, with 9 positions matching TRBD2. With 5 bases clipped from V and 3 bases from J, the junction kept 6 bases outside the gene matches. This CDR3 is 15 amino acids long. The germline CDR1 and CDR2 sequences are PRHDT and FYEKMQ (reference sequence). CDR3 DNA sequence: TGTGCCAGCAGCCCGGGACTAGCTGAAACAGATACGCAGTATTTT. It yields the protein CASSPGLAETDTQYF.